This passage covers 22 T cell receptor beta chains from one sample sequenced in a study of blood T cell repertoires in COVID-19. Produced via immunoSEQ multiplex PCR; TCRdb's table is partial and in-frame only. Here the sample spans over 150,000 clones, approximately 86% being singletons. The sequencing input was peripheral blood. The receptors were gathered from a woman of 80 years or more with COVID-19, enrolled during active disease.

V gene TRBV5-1 combines with J gene TRBJ1-5; D uncertain. The V and J ends lost 4 bases and 3 bases respectively, with 8 bases between them. The CDR3 is 13 amino acids. Germline V gene lookup returns CDR1 SGHRS and CDR2 YFSETQ. The CDR3 nucleotides read TGCGCCAGCAGCCAGGTGCCCAATCAGCCCCAGCATTTT. Translated: CASSQVPNQPQHF. The whole variable domain, remainder taken from reference TRBV5-1 and TRBJ1-5, is KAGVTQTPRYLIKTRGQQVTLSCSPISGHRSVSWYQQTPGQGLQFLFEYFSETQRNKGNFPGRFSGRQFSNSRSEMNVSTLELGDSALYLCASSQVPNQPQHFGDGTRLSIL.

V is TRBV6-5 and J is TRBJ1-6, with 8 bases identical to TRBD1. This CDR3 comprises 14 residues. CDR1 is MNHEY and CDR2 is SVGAGI in the germline V gene. The V segment lost 4 bases and the J segment 11 bases; nucleotides outside the gene matches: 7. CDR3 sequence: CASSSTGGMAPLHF. CDR3 nucleotides: TGTGCCAGCAGTTCCACAGGGGGGATGGCACCCCTCCACTTT.

DNA of the CDR3: TGTGCCAGCAGCGTAGCTAGCGGGATGCGTGAGACCCAGTACTTC. The encoded protein is CASSVASGMRETQYF. The genes are TRBV9 and TRBJ2-5; 9 nucleotides align to TRBD2. This CDR3 comprises 15 residues. The germline CDR1 and CDR2 sequences are SGDLS and YYNGEE. V lost 0 bases to trimming and J lost 5 bases; unmatched junction nucleotides: 5. The variable domain in full, completed from reference TRBV9 and TRBJ2-5, reads DSGVTQTPKHLITATGQRVTLRCSPRSGDLSVYWYQQSLDQGLQFLIQYYNGEERAKGNILERFSAQQFPDLHSELNLSSLELGDSALYFCASSVASGMRETQYFGPGTRLLVL.

This clone came up a few times. The chain employs TRBV28 and TRBJ2-7, with TRBD1 matching over 7 bases. This CDR3 comprises 15 residues. The junction had 14 bases not matched to a gene; V was cut back by 5 bases and J by 7 bases. CDR1 MDHEN and CDR2 SYDVKM come from the germline V gene. For the CDR3, the DNA is TGTGCCAGCAGTAACCCGACAGGGTTCCTCAGGGAGCAGTACTTC. Amino acid sequence: CASSNPTGFLREQYF.

The rearrangement links TRBV4-1 to TRBJ1-4; 7 bases fit TRBD1. The CDR3 has 15 residues. Trimming took 3 bases from V and 4 from J; bases not matched to a gene: 5. CDR1 MGHRA and CDR2 YSYEKL come from the germline V gene. The CDR3 loop reads CASSQSGTVNEKLFF. DNA for the CDR3: TGCGCCAGCAGCCAGTCCGGGACAGTTAATGAAAAACTGTTTTTT.

V gene TRBV3-1 (or the pseudogene TRBV3-2) combines with J gene TRBJ2-6; D perhaps matches TRBD1 (6 bases). Germline CDR1 reads LGHDT; CDR2 reads YNNKEL (reference sequence). The CDR3 is 20 residues long. Trimming took 1 base from V and 2 from J, leaving 21 bases between them. CDR3: CASSQVTGRSARAGANVLTF. The CDR3 DNA reads as TGTGCCAGCAGCCAAGTAACAGGGAGATCAGCAAGAGCTGGGGCCAACGTCCTGACTTTC.

The CDR3 region has the DNA TGTGCCAGCAGCTTATCAACTACCGGGACAGCTTATGGCTACACCTTC. As protein: CASSLSTTGTAYGYTF. The chain is built from TRBV7-2 and TRBJ1-2; 7 nucleotides agree with TRBD1. The V gene end was trimmed by 2 bases and the J gene end by 5 bases; junction bases not matched to a gene: 11. Germline V gives CDR1 SGHTA, CDR2 FQGNSA. The CDR3 is 16 residues long.

The chain recombines TRBV11-2 with TRBJ2-7, with TRBD2 matching 10 bases. V shed 3 bases and J 4 bases; nucleotides not matched to a gene: 9. This CDR3 is built from 16 residues. Per the germline V gene, CDR1 is SGHAT and CDR2 is FQNNGV. CDR3 nucleotides: TGTGCCAGCAGCTTGGTCAGGAGCGGGAGGGGATACGAGCAGTACTTC. It yields the protein CASSLVRSGRGYEQYF.

The V call is TRBV6-2 or TRBV6-3, the J call TRBJ1-5, with a possible D match to TRBD1 (5 bases). The CDR3 totals 17 residues. V lost 5 bases and J 0 bases, leaving 17 bases between the germline ends. CDR1 and CDR2 from the germline V gene are MNHEY and SVGEGT. For the CDR3, the DNA is TGTGCCAGCAGTCTCCCCGGAGGGGCCCTTAGCAATCAGCCCCAGCATTTT. Encoded protein: CASSLPGGALSNQPQHF.

The genes are TRBV18 and TRBJ1-2, with D perhaps TRBD1 (6 bases). Germline CDR1 is KGHSH and CDR2 is LQKENI. Trimming pared 2 bases from V and 8 bases from J, leaving 12 bases between. The CDR3 has 13 residues. CDR3 sequence: CASSPRGSEGYTF. CDR3 DNA sequence: TGTGCCAGCTCACCAAGGGGGAGTGAAGGCTACACCTTC.

The chain joins TRBV4-1 to TRBJ2-2; TRBD2 matches at 9 bases. V trimming: 4 bases; J trimming: 3 bases; junction bases outside the gene matches: 3. The CDR3 covers 15 residues. CDR1 is MGHRA, CDR2 YSYEKL, per germline. The CDR3 DNA reads TGCGCCAGCAGCCTTAGCGGGAGCGACACCGGGGAGCTGTTTTTT. Its translation is CASSLSGSDTGELFF.

On this clone itself: Distinct nucleotide sequences in the sample also encode this CDR3. The CDR3 is CASSFGDQPQHF. The CDR3 nucleotides are TGTGCCAGCAGCTTTGGAGATCAGCCCCAGCATTTT. This rearrangement joins TRBV5-6 to TRBJ1-5; D ambiguous. With 2 bases removed from V and 5 bases from J, the gap between germline ends came to 5 bases. This CDR3 spans 12 amino acids. CDR1 is SGHDT, CDR2 YYEEEE, per germline. Drawing the rest from reference TRBV5-6 and TRBJ1-5, the complete variable domain is DAGVTQSPTHLIKTRGQQVTLRCSPKSGHDTVSWYQQALGQGPQFIFQYYEEEERQRGNFPDRFSGHQFPNYSSELNVNALLLGDSALYLCASSFGDQPQHFGDGTRLSIL.

The rearrangement links TRBV7-8 to TRBJ2-7, with 7 bases aligning to TRBD2. The CDR3 is made up of 13 amino acids. Losses at the gene ends were 5 bases for V and 6 bases for J; bases not matched to a gene: 7. Germline CDR1 SGHVS, CDR2 FQNEAQ. CDR3 sequence (DNA): TGTGCCAGCAGCGGAAAGACTAGCCCCGAGCAGTACTTC. This translates into CASSGKTSPEQYF.

The chain uses TRBV5-1 and TRBJ1-2; D may be TRBD1 (6 bases). The CDR3 loop spans 13 amino acids. Trimming shortened V by 9 bases and J by 4 bases, and 16 bases separated the two germline ends. Per the germline V gene, CDR1 is SGHRS and CDR2 is YFSETQ. DNA of the CDR3: TGCGCCACGCACTCAGGGGATAGCTATGGCTACACCTTC. Residues: CATHSGDSYGYTF. Using reference TRBV5-1 and TRBJ1-2 for the parts outside the CDR3, the full variable domain is KAGVTQTPRYLIKTRGQQVTLSCSPISGHRSVSWYQQTPGQGLQFLFEYFSETQRNKGNFPGRFSGRQFSNSRSEMNVSTLELGDSALYLCATHSGDSYGYTFGSGTRLTVV.

This sequence joins TRBV3-1 (or the pseudogene TRBV3-2) and TRBJ2-2; no clear D gene. V gave up 6 bases and J gave up 4 bases, with 3 bases separating them. Germline V CDR1 and CDR2: LGHDT, YNNKEL (reference sequence). The CDR3 sequence is 11 residues long. CDR3 amino acids: CASRSTGELFF. CDR3 nucleotide sequence: TGTGCCAGCAGGAGCACCGGGGAGCTGTTTTTT.

The rearrangement links TRBV7-2 to TRBJ2-5; the D gene is possibly TRBD2 (5 bases). The CDR3 consists of 13 residues. CDR1 and CDR2 (germline): SGHTA, FQGNSA. Between the trimmed V and J ends, which lost 6 bases and 1 base, there was a span of 9 bases. CDR3 residues: CASRPGSQETQYF. DNA of the CDR3: TGTGCCAGCAGACCGGGATCCCAAGAGACCCAGTACTTC.

The V call is TRBV7-8, the J call TRBJ1-3, with TRBD1 identical over 8 bases. This CDR3 spans 15 amino acids. Germline V gene sequence: CDR1 SGHVS, CDR2 FQNEAQ. The V segment lost 3 bases and the J segment 2 bases; nucleotides outside the gene matches: 3. CDR3 coding DNA: TGTGCCAGCAGCTTTAACAGGGGGACTGGAAACACCATATATTTT. It yields the protein CASSFNRGTGNTIYF. Combining the CDR3 with reference TRBV7-8 and TRBJ1-3 gives the whole variable domain GAGVSQSPRYKVAKRGQDVALRCDPISGHVSLFWYQQALGQGPEFLTYFQNEAQLDKSGLPSDRFFAERPEGSVSTLKIQRTQQEDSAVYLCASSFNRGTGNTIYFGEGSWLTVV.

This clone showed up just once. This chain joins TRBV5-4 and TRBJ1-1; D is unclear. V lost 2 bases and J lost 0, with 8 bases in between. This CDR3 spans 14 amino acids. Germline V gene lookup returns CDR1 SGHNT and CDR2 YYREEE (reference sequence). The CDR3 DNA is TGTGCCAGCAGCTTACGCGGAATGAACACTGAAGCTTTCTTT. Protein sequence: CASSLRGMNTEAFF.

The V gene is TRBV28, the J gene TRBJ1-1; 9 bases are shared with TRBD1. This CDR3 contains 17 residues. In germline, CDR1 is MDHEN, CDR2 SYDVKM. V shed 3 bases and J 10 bases; nucleotides not matched to a gene: 18. In nucleotides, the CDR3 is TGTGCCAGCAGTTTTCGTCAACAGGGGGCGATCGGGTATGGAGCTTTCTTT. Encoded protein: CASSFRQQGAIGYGAFF.

V usage is TRBV28 and J usage is TRBJ1-1, with no clear D. The germline V and J ends were trimmed by 5 bases and 7 bases, with 11 bases remaining between them. CDR3 size: 12 residues. Germline CDR1 MDHEN, CDR2 SYDVKM. In DNA, the CDR3 is TGTGCCAGCAGTCCAACTGTCGGTGAAGCTTTCTTT. Protein product: CASSPTVGEAFF.

The V gene is TRBV5-4, the J gene TRBJ2-1, with 12 bases fitting TRBD2. Looked up from germline, CDR1 is SGHNT and CDR2 is YYREEE (reference sequence). Unmatched junction bases numbered 4, after V lost 3 bases and J lost 3 bases. The CDR3 consists of 16 residues. In DNA form, the CDR3 reads TGTGCCAGCAGCTATACACTAGCGGGAGGCTACAATGAGCAGTTCTTC. Translated: CASSYTLAGGYNEQFF. Supplemented by reference TRBV5-4 and TRBJ2-1, the full variable domain reads ETGVTQSPTHLIKTRGQQVTLRCSSQSGHNTVSWYQQALGQGPQFIFQYYREEENGRGNFPPRFSGLQFPNYSSELNVNALELDDSALYLCASSYTLAGGYNEQFFGPGTRLTVL.

The rearrangement joins TRBV15 to TRBJ2-1, with 8 bases identical to TRBD2. After removal of 2 bases from V and 7 bases from J, the junction contained 7 bases not matched to a gene. Germline V CDR1 and CDR2: LNHNV, YYDKDF (reference sequence). The CDR3 runs to 15 residues. In nucleotides, the CDR3 is TGTGCCACCAGCAGAAGGGGGGGACTAGTAAATGAGCAGTTCTTC. Protein: CATSRRGGLVNEQFF.